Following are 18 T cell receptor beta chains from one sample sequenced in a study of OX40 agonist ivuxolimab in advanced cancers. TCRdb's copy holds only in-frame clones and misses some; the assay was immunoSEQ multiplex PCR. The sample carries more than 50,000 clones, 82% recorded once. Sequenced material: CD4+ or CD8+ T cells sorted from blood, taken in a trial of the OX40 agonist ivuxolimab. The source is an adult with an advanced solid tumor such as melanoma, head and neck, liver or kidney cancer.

The CDR3 nucleotides are TGTGCCTGGAGTTCCCACGGACAGGGGATCTACACTGAAGCTTTCTTT. It yields the protein CAWSSHGQGIYTEAFF. The chain combines TRBV30 with TRBJ1-1; 9 bases map to TRBD1. The CDR3 has 16 residues. Trimming took 2 bases from V and 3 from J; bases not matched to a gene: 10. CDR1 and CDR2 from the germline V gene are GTSNPN and SVGIG (reference sequence).

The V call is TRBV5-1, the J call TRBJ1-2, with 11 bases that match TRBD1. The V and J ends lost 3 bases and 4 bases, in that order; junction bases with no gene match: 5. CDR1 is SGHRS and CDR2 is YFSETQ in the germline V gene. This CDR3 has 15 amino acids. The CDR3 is CASSWGQGVTYGYTF. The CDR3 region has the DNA TGCGCCAGCAGCTGGGGACAGGGGGTGACCTATGGCTACACCTTC.

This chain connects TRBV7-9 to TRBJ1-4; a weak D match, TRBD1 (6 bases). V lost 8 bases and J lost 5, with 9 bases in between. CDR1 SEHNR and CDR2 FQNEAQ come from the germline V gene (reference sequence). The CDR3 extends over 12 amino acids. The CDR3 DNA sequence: TGTGCCAGCTCAGGGGAAAATGAAAAACTGTTTTTT. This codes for CASSGENEKLFF.

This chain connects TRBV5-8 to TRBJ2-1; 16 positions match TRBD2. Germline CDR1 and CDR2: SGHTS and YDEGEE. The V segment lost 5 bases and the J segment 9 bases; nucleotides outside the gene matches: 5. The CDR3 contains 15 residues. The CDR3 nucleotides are TGTGCCAGCAGGGGACTAGCGGGGGGGCCCTTTGAGCAGTTCTTC. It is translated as CASRGLAGGPFEQFF.

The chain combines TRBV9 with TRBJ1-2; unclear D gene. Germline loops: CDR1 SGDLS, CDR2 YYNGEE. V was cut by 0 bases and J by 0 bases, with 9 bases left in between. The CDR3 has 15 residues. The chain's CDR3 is CASSVGQEANYGYTF. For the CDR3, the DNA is TGTGCCAGCAGCGTAGGTCAGGAAGCTAACTATGGCTACACCTTC.

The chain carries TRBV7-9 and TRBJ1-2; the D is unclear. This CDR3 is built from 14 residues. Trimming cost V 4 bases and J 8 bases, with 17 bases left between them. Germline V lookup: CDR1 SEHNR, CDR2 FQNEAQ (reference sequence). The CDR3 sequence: CASSSDGGPWGYTF. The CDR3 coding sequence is TGTGCCAGCAGCTCGGACGGAGGTCCTTGGGGCTACACCTTC.

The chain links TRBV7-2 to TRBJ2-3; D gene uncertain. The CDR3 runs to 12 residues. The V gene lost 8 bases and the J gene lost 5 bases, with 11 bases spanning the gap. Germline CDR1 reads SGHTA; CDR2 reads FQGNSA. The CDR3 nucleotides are TGTGCCAGCTCCCGGCCTGGAGATACGCAGTATTTT. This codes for CASSRPGDTQYF.

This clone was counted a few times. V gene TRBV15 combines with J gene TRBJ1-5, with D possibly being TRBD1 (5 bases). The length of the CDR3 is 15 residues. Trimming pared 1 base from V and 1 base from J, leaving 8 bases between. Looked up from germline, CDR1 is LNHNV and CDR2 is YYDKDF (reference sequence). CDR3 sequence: CATSRARQSNQPQHF. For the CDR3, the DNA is TGTGCCACCAGCAGAGCGCGACAGAGCAATCAGCCCCAGCATTTT.

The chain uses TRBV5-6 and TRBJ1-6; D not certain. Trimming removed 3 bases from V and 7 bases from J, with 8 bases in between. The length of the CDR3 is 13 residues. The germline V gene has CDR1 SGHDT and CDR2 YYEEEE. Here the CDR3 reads CASSSAPNSPLHF. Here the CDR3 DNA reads TGTGCCAGCAGCTCTGCCCCAAATTCACCCCTCCACTTT.

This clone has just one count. In DNA, the CDR3 is TGTGCCAGCAGCGTAGCTGAGTTATGGGGACAGGGGCGGGACACTGAAGCTTTCTTT. It codes for CASSVAELWGQGRDTEAFF. The V call is TRBV9, the J call TRBJ1-1, with 10 nucleotides matching TRBD1. Trimming took 0 bases from V and 3 from J; bases not matched to a gene: 14. Germline V gene sequence: CDR1 SGDLS, CDR2 YYNGEE. The CDR3 runs 19 residues.

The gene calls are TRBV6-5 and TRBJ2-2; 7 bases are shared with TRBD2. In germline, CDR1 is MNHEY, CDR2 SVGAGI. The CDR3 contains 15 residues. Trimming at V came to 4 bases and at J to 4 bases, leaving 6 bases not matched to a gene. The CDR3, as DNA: TGTGCCAGCAGTTTAGGGACTACCCGCACCGGGGAGCTGTTTTTT. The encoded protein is CASSLGTTRTGELFF.

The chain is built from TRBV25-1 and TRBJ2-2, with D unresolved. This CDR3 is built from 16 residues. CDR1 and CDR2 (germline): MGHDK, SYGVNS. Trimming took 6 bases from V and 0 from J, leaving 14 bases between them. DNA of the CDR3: TGTGCCAGCAGCCCTACAGAGCCCCCGAACACCGGGGAGCTGTTTTTT. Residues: CASSPTEPPNTGELFF.

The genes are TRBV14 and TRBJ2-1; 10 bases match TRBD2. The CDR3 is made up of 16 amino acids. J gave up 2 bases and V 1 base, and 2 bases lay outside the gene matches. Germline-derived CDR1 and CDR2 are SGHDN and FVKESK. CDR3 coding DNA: TGTGCCAGCAGCCAAGGAAGCGGGGGGGCCTACAATGAGCAGTTCTTC. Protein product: CASSQGSGGAYNEQFF.

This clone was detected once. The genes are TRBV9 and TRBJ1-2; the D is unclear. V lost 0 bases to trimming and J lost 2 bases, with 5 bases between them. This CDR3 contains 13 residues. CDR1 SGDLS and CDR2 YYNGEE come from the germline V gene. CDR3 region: CASSVGGNYGYTF. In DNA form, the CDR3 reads TGTGCCAGCAGCGTAGGAGGGAACTATGGCTACACCTTC.

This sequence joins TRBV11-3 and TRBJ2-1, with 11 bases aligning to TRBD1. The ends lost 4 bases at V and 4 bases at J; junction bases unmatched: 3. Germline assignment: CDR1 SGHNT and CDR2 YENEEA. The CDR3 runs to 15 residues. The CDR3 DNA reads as TGTGCCAGCAGCTCCCGGGACAGGGGGTACAATGAGCAGTTCTTC. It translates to CASSSRDRGYNEQFF.

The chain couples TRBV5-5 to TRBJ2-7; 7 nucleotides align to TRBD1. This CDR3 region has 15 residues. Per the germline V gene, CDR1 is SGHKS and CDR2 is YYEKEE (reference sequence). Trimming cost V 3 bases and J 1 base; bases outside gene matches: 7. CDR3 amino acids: CASSSRTGTSYEQYF. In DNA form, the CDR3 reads TGTGCCAGCAGCTCCCGGACAGGAACTTCCTACGAGCAGTACTTC.

The CDR3 region has the DNA TGTGCCAGCAGTTACAACGGACGAGGTGGGGGGGAGCAGTTCTTC. As protein: CASSYNGRGGGEQFF. The J gene is TRBJ2-1, the V gene TRBV6-5, with D possibly TRBD2 on 6 matching bases. Germline V lookup: CDR1 MNHEY, CDR2 SVGAGI. This CDR3 region has 15 residues. V lost 2 bases and J lost 10, with 18 bases in between.

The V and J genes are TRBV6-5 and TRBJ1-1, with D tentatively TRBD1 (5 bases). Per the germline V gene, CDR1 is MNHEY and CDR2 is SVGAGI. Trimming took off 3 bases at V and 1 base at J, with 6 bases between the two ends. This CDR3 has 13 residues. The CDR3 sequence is CASSYDRNTEAFF. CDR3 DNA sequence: TGTGCCAGCAGTTATGACAGGAACACTGAAGCTTTCTTT.